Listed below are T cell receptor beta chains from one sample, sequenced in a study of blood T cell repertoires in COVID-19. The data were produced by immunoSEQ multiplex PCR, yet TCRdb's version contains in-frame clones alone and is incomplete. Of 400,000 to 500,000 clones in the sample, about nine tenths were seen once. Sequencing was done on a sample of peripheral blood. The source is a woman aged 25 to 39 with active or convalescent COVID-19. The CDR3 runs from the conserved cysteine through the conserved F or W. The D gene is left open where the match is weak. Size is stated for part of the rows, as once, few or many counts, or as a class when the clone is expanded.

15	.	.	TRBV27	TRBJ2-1	TGTGCCAGCAGTTTGAACGGGAGATCCTACAATGAGCAGTTCTTC	CASSLNGRSYNEQFF
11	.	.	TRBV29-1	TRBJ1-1	TGCAGCGTTCGTGAGAGGGCTGAAGCTTTCTTT	CSVRERAEAFF
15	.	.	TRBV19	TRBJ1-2	TGTGCCAGTAATTATCCCGGCGCGGCTGGCTATGGCTACACCTTC	CASNYPGAAGYGYTF
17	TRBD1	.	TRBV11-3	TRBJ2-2	TGTGCCAGCAGCTTAGTTAGGACAGGGTGGAACACCGGGGAGCTGTTTTTT	CASSLVRTGWNTGELFF
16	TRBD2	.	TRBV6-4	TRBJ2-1	TGTGCCAGCAGTCTTCTAGCGGGAGGGCCTAGCAATGAGCAGTTCTTC	CASSLLAGGPSNEQFF
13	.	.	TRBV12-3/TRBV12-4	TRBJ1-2	TGTGCCAGCAGGTATGGACTTACCTATGGCTACACCTTC	CASRYGLTYGYTF
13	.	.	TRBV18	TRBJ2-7	TGTGCCAGCTCCTCCCTCGGAGCCTACGAGCAGTACTTC	CASSSLGAYEQYF
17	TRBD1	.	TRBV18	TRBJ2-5	TGTGCCAGCTCACCGCCTTCGACAGGGGAAGTCCAAGAGACCCAGTACTTC	CASSPPSTGEVQETQYF
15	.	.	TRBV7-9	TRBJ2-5	TGTGCCAGCAGCCCCGACAGGAGGAGCCAAGAGACCCAGTACTTC	CASSPDRRSQETQYF
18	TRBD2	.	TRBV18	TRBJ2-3	TGTGCCAGCTCATCCATAGCGGGGTCTATTGCTAGCACAGATACGCAGTATTTT	CASSSIAGSIASTDTQYF
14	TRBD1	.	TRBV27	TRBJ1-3	TGTGCCAGCCGCACAGGGGTCGGTGGAAACACCATATATTTT	CASRTGVGGNTIYF
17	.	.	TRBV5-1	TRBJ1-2	TGCGCCAGCAGCTTCGGGCAGAGCGCGAGGGATTCCTATGGCTACACCTTC	CASSFGQSARDSYGYTF
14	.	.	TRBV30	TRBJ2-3	TGTGCCTGGAGTGTAGCGGGTGGCACAGATACGCAGTATTTT	CAWSVAGGTDTQYF
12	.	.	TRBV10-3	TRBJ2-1	TGTGCCATCATGGGCGGGCCCGGTGAGCAGTTCTTC	CAIMGGPGEQFF
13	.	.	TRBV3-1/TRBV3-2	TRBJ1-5	TGTGCCAGCAGCCCCCGGGAGGGTCAGCCCCAGCATTTT	CASSPREGQPQHF
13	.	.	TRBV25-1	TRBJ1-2	TGTGCCAGCAGTGAATTGAGGGAACAGGGCTACACCTTC	CASSELREQGYTF
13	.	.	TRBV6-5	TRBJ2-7	TGTGCCATTAGGGGTTTTGGGTCCTACGAGCAGTACTTC	CAIRGFGSYEQYF
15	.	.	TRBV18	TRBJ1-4	TGTGCCAGCTCAAGGACACTTGCAACTAATGAAAAACTGTTTTTT	CASSRTLATNEKLFF
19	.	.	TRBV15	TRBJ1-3	TGTGCCACCAGCATCAGTTCGATCGAACAGGGACACCCTGGAAACACCATATATTTT	CATSISSIEQGHPGNTIYF
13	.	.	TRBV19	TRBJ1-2	TGTGCCAGTAGTATAGAGACAGGTGGTGGCTACACCTTC	CASSIETGGGYTF
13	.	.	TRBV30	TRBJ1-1	TGTGCCTGGAGTAAAGCAGGGGAGACTGAAGCTTTCTTT	CAWSKAGETEAFF
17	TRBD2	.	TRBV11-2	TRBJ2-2	TGTGCCAGCAGCTTAGGGCCCGGGACTAGAGGTTACGGGGAGCTGTTTTTT	CASSLGPGTRGYGELFF
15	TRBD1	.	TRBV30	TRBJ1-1	TGTGCCTGGAAGTCGGGACAGGTTGATAGAACTGAAGCTTTCTTT	CAWKSGQVDRTEAFF
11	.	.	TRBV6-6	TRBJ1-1	TGTGCCACCCTACTTAACACTGAAGCTTTCTTT	CATLLNTEAFF
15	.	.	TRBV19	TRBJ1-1	TGTGCCAGTAGCTGGCAGCAGGGCATCAACACTGAAGCTTTCTTT	CASSWQQGINTEAFF
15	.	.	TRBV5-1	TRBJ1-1	TGCGCCAGCAGCTGGACCCTCAGGGCTAACACTGAAGCTTTCTTT	CASSWTLRANTEAFF
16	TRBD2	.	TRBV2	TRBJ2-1	TGTGCCAGCAGTCCCTCTAGCGGGAGCTCCTACAATGAGCAGTTCTTC	CASSPSSGSSYNEQFF
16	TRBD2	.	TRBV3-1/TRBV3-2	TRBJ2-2	TGTGCCAGCAGCCAGTTAGCGGGAGGGCGCACCGGGGAGCTGTTTTTT	CASSQLAGGRTGELFF
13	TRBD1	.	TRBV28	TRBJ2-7	TGTGCCACCCGGGACAGGGGGCGATACGAGCAGTACTTC	CATRDRGRYEQYF
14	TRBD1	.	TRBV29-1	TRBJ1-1	TGCAGCGTTGAAGAGGCCGGGACAGAGACTGAAGCTTTCTTT	CSVEEAGTETEAFF
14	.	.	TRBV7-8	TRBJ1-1	TGTGCCACCGACCTTGTCCGGGGAGGCACTGAAGCTTTCTTT	CATDLVRGGTEAFF
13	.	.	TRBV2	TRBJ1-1	TGTGCCAGCAGTTCGCAGGGAGGGACTGAAGCTTTCTTT	CASSSQGGTEAFF
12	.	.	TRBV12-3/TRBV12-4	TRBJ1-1	TGTGCCAGCAGTTTATTTACAGAAGAAGCTTTCTTT	CASSLFTEEAFF
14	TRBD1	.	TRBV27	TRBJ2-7	TGTGCCAGCAGTCCCTGGGACAGGGTGGGCGAGCAGTACTTC	CASSPWDRVGEQYF
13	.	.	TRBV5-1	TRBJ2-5	TGCGCCAGCAGCACCCCGACCGGGGAGACCCAGTACTTC	CASSTPTGETQYF
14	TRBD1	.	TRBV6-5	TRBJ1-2	TGTGCCAGCAGTCAATATCAGGACAGGGTGGGCTACACCTTC	CASSQYQDRVGYTF
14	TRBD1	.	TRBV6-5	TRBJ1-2	TGTGCCAGCAGTTACCGAGGGACAGACTATGGCTACACCTTC	CASSYRGTDYGYTF
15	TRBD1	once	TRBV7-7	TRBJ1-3	TGTGCCAGCAGCCTCGACAGGGGATCTGGAAACACCATATATTTT	CASSLDRGSGNTIYF
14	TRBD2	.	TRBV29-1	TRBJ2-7	TGCAGCGTTGGGGCCGGGACTAGCGGGGTTGGGCAGTACTTC	CSVGAGTSGVGQYF
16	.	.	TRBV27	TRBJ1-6	TGTGCCAGCAGTCCCCGGTGGAGGGACTATAATTCACCCCTCCACTTT	CASSPRWRDYNSPLHF
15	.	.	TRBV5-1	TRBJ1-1	TGCGCCAGCAGCCGTCAACCACAGGGTAACACTGAAGCTTTCTTT	CASSRQPQGNTEAFF
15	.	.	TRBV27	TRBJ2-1	TGTGCCAGCAGTTTGGGGGCCCTGCCCTACAATGAGCAGTTCTTC	CASSLGALPYNEQFF
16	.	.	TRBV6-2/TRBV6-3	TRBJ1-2	TGTGCCAGCAGTTATGAGGCCCAGACGTCATGGGGCGGCTACACCTTC	CASSYEAQTSWGGYTF
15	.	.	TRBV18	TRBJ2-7	TGTGCCAGCTCACCGACAGGTCAGAGCTCCTACGAGCAGTACTTC	CASSPTGQSSYEQYF
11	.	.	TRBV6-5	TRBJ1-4	TGTGCCAGCAGAATTGACAGTAAACTGTTTTTT	CASRIDSKLFF
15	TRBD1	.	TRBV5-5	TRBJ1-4	TGTGCCAGCAGCTTGGTGCAGGGGGCTAATGAAAAACTGTTTTTT	CASSLVQGANEKLFF